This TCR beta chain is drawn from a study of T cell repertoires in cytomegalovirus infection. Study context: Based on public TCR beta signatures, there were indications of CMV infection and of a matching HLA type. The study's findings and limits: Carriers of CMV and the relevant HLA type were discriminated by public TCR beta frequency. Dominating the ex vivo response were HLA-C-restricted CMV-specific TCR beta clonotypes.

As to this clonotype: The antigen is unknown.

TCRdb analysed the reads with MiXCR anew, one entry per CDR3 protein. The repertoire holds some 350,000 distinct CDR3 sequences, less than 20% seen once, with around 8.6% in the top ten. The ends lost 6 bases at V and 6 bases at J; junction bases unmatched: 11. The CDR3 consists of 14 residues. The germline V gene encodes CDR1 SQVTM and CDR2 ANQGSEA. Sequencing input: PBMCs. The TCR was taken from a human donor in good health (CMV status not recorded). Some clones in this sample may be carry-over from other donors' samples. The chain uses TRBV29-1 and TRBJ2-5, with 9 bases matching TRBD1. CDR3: CSVVRTGAGKTQYF. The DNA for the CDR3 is TGCAGCGTGGTAAGGACAGGGGCCGGAAAGACCCAGTACTTC.